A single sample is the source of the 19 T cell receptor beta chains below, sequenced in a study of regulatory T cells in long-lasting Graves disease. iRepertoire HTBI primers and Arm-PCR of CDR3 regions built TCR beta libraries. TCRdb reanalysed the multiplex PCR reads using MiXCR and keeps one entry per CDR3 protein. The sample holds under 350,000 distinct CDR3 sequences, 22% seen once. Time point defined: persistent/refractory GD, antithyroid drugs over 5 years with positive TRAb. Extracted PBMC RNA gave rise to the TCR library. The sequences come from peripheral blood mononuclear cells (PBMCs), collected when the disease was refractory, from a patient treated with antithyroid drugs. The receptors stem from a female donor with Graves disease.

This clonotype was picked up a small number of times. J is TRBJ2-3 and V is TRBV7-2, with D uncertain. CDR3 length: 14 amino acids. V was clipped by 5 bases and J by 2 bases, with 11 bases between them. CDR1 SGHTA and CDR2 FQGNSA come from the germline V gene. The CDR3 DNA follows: TGTGCCAGCAGCCCAGGACCGAACACAGATACGCAGTATTTT. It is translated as CASSPGPNTDTQYF.

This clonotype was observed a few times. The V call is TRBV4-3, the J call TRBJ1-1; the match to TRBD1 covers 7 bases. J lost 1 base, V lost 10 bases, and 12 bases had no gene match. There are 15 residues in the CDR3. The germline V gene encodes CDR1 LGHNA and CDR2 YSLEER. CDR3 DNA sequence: TGCGCCACCGTGGAAGAGGGGGCGAGGAACACTGAAGCTTTCTTT. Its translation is CATVEEGARNTEAFF.

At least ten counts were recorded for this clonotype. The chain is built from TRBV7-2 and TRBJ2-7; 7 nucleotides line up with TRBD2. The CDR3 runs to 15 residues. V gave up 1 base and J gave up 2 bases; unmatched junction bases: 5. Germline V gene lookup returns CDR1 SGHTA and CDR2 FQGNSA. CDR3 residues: CASSLEGGSPYEQYF. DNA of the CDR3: TGTGCCAGCAGCTTAGAAGGCGGGAGTCCCTACGAGCAGTACTTC.

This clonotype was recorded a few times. CDR3: CASSRDGSEFTEAFF. CDR3 sequence (DNA): TGTGCCAGCTCACGGGACGGGTCTGAATTCACTGAAGCTTTCTTT. The rearrangement joins TRBV18 to TRBJ1-1; weak D call: TRBD1 (5 bases). CDR1 KGHSH and CDR2 LQKENI come from the germline V gene. V gave up 4 bases and J gave up 4 bases, with 16 bases separating them. The CDR3 is 15 amino acids.

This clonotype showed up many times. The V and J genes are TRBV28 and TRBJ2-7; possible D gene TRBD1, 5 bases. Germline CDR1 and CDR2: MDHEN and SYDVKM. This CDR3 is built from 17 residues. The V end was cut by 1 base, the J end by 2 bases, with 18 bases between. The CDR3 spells CASSLSLTHRIPYEQYF. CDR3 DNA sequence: TGTGCCAGCAGTTTATCGCTTACTCACAGGATTCCCTACGAGCAGTACTTC. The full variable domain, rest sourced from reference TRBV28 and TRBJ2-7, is DVKVTQSSRYLVKRTGEKVFLECVQDMDHENMFWYRQDPGLGLRLIYFSYDVKMKEKGDIPEGYSVSREKKERFSLILESASTNQTSMYLCASSLSLTHRIPYEQYFGPGTRLTVT.

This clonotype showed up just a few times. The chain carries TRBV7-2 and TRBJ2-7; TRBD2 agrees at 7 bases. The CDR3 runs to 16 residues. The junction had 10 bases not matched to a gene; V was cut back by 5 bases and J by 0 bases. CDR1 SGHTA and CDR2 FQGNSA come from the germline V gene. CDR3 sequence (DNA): TGTGCCAGCAGCGACGTCCTTCTAGCGGTCTCCTACGAGCAGTACTTC. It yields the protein CASSDVLLAVSYEQYF.

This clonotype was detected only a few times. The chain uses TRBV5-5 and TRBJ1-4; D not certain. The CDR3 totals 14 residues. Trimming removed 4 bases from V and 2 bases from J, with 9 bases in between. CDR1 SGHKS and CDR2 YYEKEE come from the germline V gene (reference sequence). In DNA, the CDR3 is TGTGCCAGCAGCCGGGTTGTCACTAATGAAAAACTGTTTTTT. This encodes CASSRVVTNEKLFF.

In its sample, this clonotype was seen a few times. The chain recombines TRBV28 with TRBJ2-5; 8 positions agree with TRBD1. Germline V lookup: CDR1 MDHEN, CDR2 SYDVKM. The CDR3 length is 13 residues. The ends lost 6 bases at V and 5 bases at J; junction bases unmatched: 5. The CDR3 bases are TGTGCCAGCAGCTCAGGGGGCGCGGAGACCCAGTACTTC. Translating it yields CASSSGGAETQYF.

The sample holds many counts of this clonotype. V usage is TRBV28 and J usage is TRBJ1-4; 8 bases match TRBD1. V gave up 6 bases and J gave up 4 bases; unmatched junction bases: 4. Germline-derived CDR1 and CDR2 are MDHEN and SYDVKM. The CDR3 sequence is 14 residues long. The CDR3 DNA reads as TGTGCCAGCAGCCGGACAGGGATTAATGAAAAACTGTTTTTT. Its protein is CASSRTGINEKLFF.

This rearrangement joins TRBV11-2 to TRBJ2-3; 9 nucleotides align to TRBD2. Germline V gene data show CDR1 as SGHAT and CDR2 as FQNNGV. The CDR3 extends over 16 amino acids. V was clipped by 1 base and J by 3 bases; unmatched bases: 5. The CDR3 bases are TGTGCCAGCAGCTTAGGTGCGGGAGGGTCGACAGATACGCAGTATTTT. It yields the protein CASSLGAGGSTDTQYF.

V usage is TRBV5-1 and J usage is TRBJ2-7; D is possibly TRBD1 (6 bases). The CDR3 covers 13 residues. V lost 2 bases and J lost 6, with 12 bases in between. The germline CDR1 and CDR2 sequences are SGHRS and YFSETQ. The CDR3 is CASSFQGQTEQYF. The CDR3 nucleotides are TGCGCCAGCAGCTTTCAAGGACAGACCGAGCAGTACTTC.

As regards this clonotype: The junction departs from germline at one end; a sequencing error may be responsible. The CDR3 protein is CANSTTDTGAGEQFF. The CDR3 DNA is TGTGCCAACTCAACTACTGATACAGGGGCGGGGGAGCAGTTCTTC. The chain joins TRBV18 to TRBJ2-1, with D maybe TRBD1 (7 bases). The CDR3 consists of 15 residues. The germline V gene has CDR1 KGHSH and CDR2 LQKENI. Variable domain in full (rest from reference TRBV18 and TRBJ2-1): NAGVMQNPRHLVRRRGQEARLRCSPMKGHSHVYWYRQLPEEGLKFMVYLQKENIIDESGMPKERFSAEFPKEGPSILRIQQVVRGDSAAYFCANSTTDTGAGEQFFGPGTRLTVL.

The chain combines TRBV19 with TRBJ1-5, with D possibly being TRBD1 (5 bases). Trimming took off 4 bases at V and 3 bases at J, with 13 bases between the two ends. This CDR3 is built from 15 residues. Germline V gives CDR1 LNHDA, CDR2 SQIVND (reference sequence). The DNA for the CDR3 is TGTGCCAGTAGTAGTGAACGACAGCACAATCAGCCCCAGCATTTT. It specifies CASSSERQHNQPQHF.

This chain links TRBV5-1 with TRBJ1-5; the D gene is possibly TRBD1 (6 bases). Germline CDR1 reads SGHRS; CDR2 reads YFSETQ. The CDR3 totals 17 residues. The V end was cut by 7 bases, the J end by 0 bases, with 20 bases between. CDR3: CASAGQSKGYSNQPQHF. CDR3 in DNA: TGCGCCAGCGCCGGACAGTCTAAGGGGTATAGCAATCAGCCCCAGCATTTT.

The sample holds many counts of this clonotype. The CDR3 region has the DNA TGTGCCAGCAGTTCAGAGCTAACTAGCGGGAGTATATACGAGCAGTACTTC. Residues: CASSSELTSGSIYEQYF. The rearrangement uses TRBV28 and TRBJ2-7; 11 bases are a match to TRBD2. This CDR3 spans 17 amino acids. Germline loops: CDR1 MDHEN, CDR2 SYDVKM. V trimming: 4 bases; J trimming: 4 bases; junction bases outside the gene matches: 12.

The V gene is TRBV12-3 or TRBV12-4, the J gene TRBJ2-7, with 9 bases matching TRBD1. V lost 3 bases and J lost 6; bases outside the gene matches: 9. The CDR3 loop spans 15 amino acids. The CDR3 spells CASSFSRGQGGEQYF. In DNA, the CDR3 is TGTGCCAGCAGTTTCTCGAGGGGACAGGGCGGCGAGCAGTACTTC.

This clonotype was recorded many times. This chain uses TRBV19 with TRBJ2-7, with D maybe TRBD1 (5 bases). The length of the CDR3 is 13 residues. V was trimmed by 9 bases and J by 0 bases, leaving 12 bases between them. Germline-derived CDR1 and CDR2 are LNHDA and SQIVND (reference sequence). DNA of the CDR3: TGTGCCAGCAGCCCAGGGCTCTCCTACGAGCAGTACTTC. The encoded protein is CASSPGLSYEQYF.

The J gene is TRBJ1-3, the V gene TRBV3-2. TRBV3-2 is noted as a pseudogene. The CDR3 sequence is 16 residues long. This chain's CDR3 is CASSQGAVDSGNTIYF. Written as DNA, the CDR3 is TGTGCCAGCAGCCAAGGGGCAGTGGACTCTGGAAACACCATATATTTT.

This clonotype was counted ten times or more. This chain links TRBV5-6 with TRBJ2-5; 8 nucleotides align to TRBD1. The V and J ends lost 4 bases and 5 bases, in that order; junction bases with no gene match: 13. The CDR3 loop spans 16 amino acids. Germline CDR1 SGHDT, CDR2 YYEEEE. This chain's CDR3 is CASSPDRQGRLETQYF. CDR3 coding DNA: TGTGCCAGCAGCCCCGACCGACAGGGGAGATTGGAGACCCAGTACTTC.